A selection of T cell receptor beta chains follows, all from one sample in a study of T cell responses to AZD1222 COVID-19 vaccine. The protocol was immunoSEQ multiplex PCR, while the TCRdb copy is restricted to in-frame clones and leaves out a portion. The table records fewer than 120,000 clones, roughly 90% of them present only once. The source material was peripheral blood, sampled 28 days after the second AZD1222 dose. These receptors were obtained from an adult who received the AZD1222 COVID-19 vaccine. CDR3s leave out the opening cysteine and the closing phenylalanine or tryptophan.

CDR3: ASSIGGTSGSYNEQF
J: TRBJ2-1
V: TRBV19

CDR3: ASSLDEGPAGNEKLF
J: TRBJ1-4
V: TRBV11-2

CDR3: ASSYSGQANSPLH
J: TRBJ1-6
V: TRBV6-5

CDR3: ASSSRTIGYGYT
J: TRBJ1-2
V: TRBV27

CDR3: SVAHGTGSHEQY
J: TRBJ2-7
V: TRBV29-1

CDR3: ASSHGNTGGTEAF
J: TRBJ1-1
V: TRBV14

CDR3: ASSFTGAADTQY
J: TRBJ2-3
V: TRBV7-9

CDR3: ASSQDLLAGVGGELF
J: TRBJ2-2
V: TRBV3-1/TRBV3-2

CDR3: ASSAIGTGGGEQY
J: TRBJ2-7
V: TRBV18

CDR3: ASSSQGGIHEQY
J: TRBJ2-7
V: TRBV19

CDR3: ASSFLNSPIGETQY
J: TRBJ2-5
V: TRBV5-5

CDR3: ASSFKGPAGTSSYEQY
J: TRBJ2-7
V: TRBV27

CDR3: ASSYGLNTEAF
J: TRBJ1-1
V: TRBV5-1

CDR3: ASSPGQGAGGNTIY
J: TRBJ1-3
V: TRBV5-1

CDR3: ASSQGTSGTSTDTQY
J: TRBJ2-3
V: TRBV3-1/TRBV3-2

CDR3: AWSVGAANEKLF
J: TRBJ1-4
V: TRBV30

CDR3: ASSRGQAGNTIY
J: TRBJ1-3
V: TRBV6-5